Listed below are T cell receptor beta chains from one sample, sequenced in a study of CD8 T cells in ankylosing spondylitis. In TCRdb, the 5' RACE reads were re-called with MiXCR into one record per CDR3 protein. The sample carries under 850,000 distinct CDR3 sequences, around 17% recorded once. The specimen sequenced was blood, either unsorted or a sorted T cell fraction (not recorded which). The receptors derive from a male donor with ankylosing spondylitis. CDR3s include the opening cysteine and the closing phenylalanine or tryptophan. The D gene is left open where the match is weak. Some rows mark clone size as missing; the rest say once, few, many or name a class of expanded clone.

j_call v_call d_call clone_size cdr3_nt cdr3_aa
TRBJ2-3 TRBV28 TRBD2 few TGTGCCAGCGGGTGGCTAGCGGGAGATACGCAGTATTTT CASGWLAGDTQYF
TRBJ2-7 TRBV6-2/TRBV6-3 NA NA TGTGCCAGCACCCTGGAGCAGTTGACAACCTACGAGCAGTACTTC CASTLEQLTTYEQYF
TRBJ1-1 TRBV5-1 NA few TGCGCCAGCAGCTTAAAATCCGGGACGCTCAACACTGAAGCTTTCTTT CASSLKSGTLNTEAFF
TRBJ2-7 TRBV5-1 NA NA TGCGCCAGCAGCCCCCTCCAAGTTTACGAGCAGTACTTC CASSPLQVYEQYF
TRBJ1-5 TRBV12-3/TRBV12-4 NA NA TGTGCCAGCAGTTTACGGGGGCCGAGGCAGCCCCAGCATTTT CASSLRGPRQPQHF
TRBJ1-1 TRBV20-1 NA few TGCAGTGCTCGTATAAGGGAAGCTGAAGCTTTCTTT CSARIREAEAFF
TRBJ2-6 TRBV18 NA many TGTGCCAGCACGACAGGCCTCTCTGGGGCCAACGTCCTGACTTTC CASTTGLSGANVLTF
TRBJ2-5 TRBV2 NA NA TGTGCCAGCAGACGTGGGCTCCTCGAGACCCAGTACTTC CASRRGLLETQYF
TRBJ2-4 TRBV20-1 TRBD2 few TGCAGTGCTCCTAGCGGGGGCCACGAAAAAAACATTCAGTACTTC CSAPSGGHEKNIQYF
TRBJ2-5 TRBV3-1 NA NA TGTGCCAGCAGCCAAGGACTTCGCCAAAAAGAGACCCAGTACTTC CASSQGLRQKETQYF
TRBJ2-1 TRBV3-1 TRBD2 NA TGTGCCAGCGACGGGGGGGGCTACTACAATGAGCAGTTCTTC CASDGGGYYNEQFF
TRBJ1-2 TRBV5-1 TRBD1 many TGCGCCAGCAGCTCCCGAACAGGGGGCCGGGATGGCTACACCTTC CASSSRTGGRDGYTF
TRBJ1-2 TRBV20-1 TRBD1 few TGCAGTGCTAGCGACAGGGAGAATGGCTACACCTTC CSASDRENGYTF
TRBJ1-5 TRBV2 NA NA TGTGCCAGCAGTGAAGCGCTTCGGGGGCGTCAGCCCCAGCATTTT CASSEALRGRQPQHF
TRBJ1-4 TRBV10-1 NA NA TGCGCCAGCAGTAACCGACAGAATGAAAATCTGTTTTTT CASSNRQNENLFF
TRBJ2-7 TRBV28 TRBD2 NA TGTGCCAGCAGTTTAATAGCGGGAGCCTCCTACGAGCAGTACTTC CASSLIAGASYEQYF
TRBJ1-1 TRBV18 NA NA TGTGCCAGCTCACCAATGGCAGCCTCTGAAGCTTTCTTT CASSPMAASEAFF
TRBJ2-3 TRBV21-1 NA NA NA CASDRIVAGGTDTQYF
TRBJ1-1 TRBV3-1 NA NA TGTGCCAGCAGCGATAGTGGGGGTCCTGAAGCTTTCTTT CASSDSGGPEAFF
TRBJ2-2 TRBV12-3/TRBV12-4 NA NA TGTGCCAGCAGCCCCCTGGCCAGGCTGAGGGGCTCCGGGGAGCTGTTTTTT CASSPLARLRGSGELFF
TRBJ2-1 TRBV5-1 NA many TGCGCCAGCAGCCCCGGGGCATCATACAATGAGCAGTTCTTC CASSPGASYNEQFF
TRBJ2-1 TRBV11-2 NA few TGTGCCAGCAGCTTAGGGAATCCGACCTACAATGAGCAGTTCTTC CASSLGNPTYNEQFF